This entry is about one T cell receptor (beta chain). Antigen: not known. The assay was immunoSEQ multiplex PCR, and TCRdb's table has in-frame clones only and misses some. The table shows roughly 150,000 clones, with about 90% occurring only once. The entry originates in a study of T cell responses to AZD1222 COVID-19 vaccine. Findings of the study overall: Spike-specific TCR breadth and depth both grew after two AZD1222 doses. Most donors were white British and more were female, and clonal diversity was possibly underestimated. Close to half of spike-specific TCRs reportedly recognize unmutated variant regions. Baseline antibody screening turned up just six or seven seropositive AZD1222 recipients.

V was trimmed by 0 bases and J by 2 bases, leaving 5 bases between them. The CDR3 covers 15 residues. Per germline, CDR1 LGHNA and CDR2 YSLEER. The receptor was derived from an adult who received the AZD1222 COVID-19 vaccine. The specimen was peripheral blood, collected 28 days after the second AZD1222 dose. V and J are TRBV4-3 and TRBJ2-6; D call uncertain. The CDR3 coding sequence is TGCGCCAGCAGCCAAGAAAGGCCTGGGGCCAACGTCCTGACTTTC. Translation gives CASSQERPGANVLTF.